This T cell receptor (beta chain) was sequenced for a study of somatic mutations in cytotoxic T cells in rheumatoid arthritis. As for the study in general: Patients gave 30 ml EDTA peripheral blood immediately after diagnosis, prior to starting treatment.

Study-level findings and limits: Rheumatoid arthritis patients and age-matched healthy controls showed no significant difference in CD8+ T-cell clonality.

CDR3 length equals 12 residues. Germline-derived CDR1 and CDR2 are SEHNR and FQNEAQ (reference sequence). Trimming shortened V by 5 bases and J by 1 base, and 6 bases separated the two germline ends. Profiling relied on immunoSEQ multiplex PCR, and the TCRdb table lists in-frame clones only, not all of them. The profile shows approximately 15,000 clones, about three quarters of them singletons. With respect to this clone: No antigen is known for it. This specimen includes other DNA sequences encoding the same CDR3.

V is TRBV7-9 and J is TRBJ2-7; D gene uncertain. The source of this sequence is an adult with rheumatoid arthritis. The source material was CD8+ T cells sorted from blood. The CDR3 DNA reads TGTGCCAGCAGCGCCAGATCCTACGAGCAGTACTTC. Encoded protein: CASSARSYEQYF.